This T cell receptor (beta chain) originates from a study of molecular identifiers for immune sequencing clone quantification. MiXCR was run by TCRdb on the PCR reads, yielding one entry per CDR3 protein. The sample consists of more than 250,000 distinct CDR3 sequences, 20% to 25% of them appearing once. With 6 bases clipped from V and 2 bases from J, the junction kept 6 bases outside the gene matches. This CDR3 region has 16 residues. CDR1 LGHNA and CDR2 YSLEER come from the germline V gene. The source of this sequence is a human donor in good health. Some libraries in this study had Jurkat cell RNA spiked in. The sample consisted of naive CD8+ T cells from blood, with Jurkat cell RNA spiked in. Sample subset: FACS-sorted CD8+CD4-CCR7+CD45RA+ naive T cells. The V gene is TRBV4-3, the J gene TRBJ2-7, with 14 bases fitting TRBD2. The CDR3 DNA sequence: TGCGCCAGCAGTTCGGGACTAGCGGGAGTCACCTACGAGCAGTACTTC. As protein: CASSSGLAGVTYEQYF.